The 26 T cell receptor beta chains in this list originate from one sample, sequenced in a study of tumor-infiltrating lymphocytes in primary liver carcinoma. TCR beta cDNA was reverse-transcribed from 500 to 550 ng of total RNA. The reaction used a constant-region primer and ProtoScript II reverse transcriptase. A slightly modified ARM-PCR protocol with three nested multiplex PCR rounds produced these TCR beta libraries. Primers for the first two PCR rounds were TRBV1-TRBV30 forward primers and a C-beta reverse primer (approximately 9 cycles per round). TCRdb re-called the multiplex PCR reads with MiXCR, one entry per CDR3 protein. The table includes 300,000 to 400,000 distinct CDR3 sequences, more than 55% detected once. Unsorted whole blood yielded blood RNA, and germline DNA was extracted as well. Source material: peripheral blood. The receptors here all came from a man aged 35 to 55 with primary liver carcinoma and hepatitis B virus infection.

V gene TRBV5-1 combines with J gene TRBJ1-1; 8 nucleotides align to TRBD1. Germline V lookup: CDR1 SGHRS, CDR2 YFSETQ. V lost 5 bases, J lost 0 bases, and 0 bases stayed unmatched. The CDR3 sequence is 13 residues long. CDR3 residues: CASRTGVNTEAFF. As DNA, the CDR3 is TGCGCCAGCAGGACAGGGGTGAACACTGAAGCTTTCTTT.

The CDR3 DNA sequence: TGCGCCAGCAGCTCTGAAGGGCGTAAGAACACTGAAGCTTTCTTT. Translating gives CASSSEGRKNTEAFF. The chain links TRBV4-1 to TRBJ1-1; D is uncertain. The CDR3 is 15 residues long. V lost 5 bases and J 1 base, leaving 14 bases between the germline ends. Looked up from germline, CDR1 is MGHRA and CDR2 is YSYEKL.

Note on this clonotype: The junction differs from germline at one of its ends, possibly a read error. This chain links TRBV11-2 with TRBJ2-5; 12 nucleotides line up with TRBD2. The germline gives CDR1 SGHAT, CDR2 FQNNGV. The CDR3 sequence is 19 residues long. DNA for the CDR3: TGTGCCAACAGCTTTGGTAGCTTTCTAGCGGGAGGGCGGGGAGAGACCCAGTACTTC. This encodes CANSFGSFLAGGRGETQYF.

As regards this clonotype: No conserved phenylalanine or tryptophan ends this CDR3, so it is likely a read error. The DNA for the CDR3 is TGTGCCAGCAGTTTAAAACAGGTCCAGTTCTTA. It is translated as CASSLKQVQFL. This sequence joins TRBV12-3 or TRBV12-4 and TRBJ2-1; possibly TRBD1 for D (5 bases). This CDR3 has 11 residues. Trimming cost V 2 bases and J 13 bases, with 9 bases left between them.

The genes are TRBV4-2 and TRBJ2-7; the D gene is possibly TRBD1 (6 bases). The CDR3 is 16 residues long. V shed 1 base and J shed 5 bases, with 18 bases lying between them. The germline gives CDR1 LGHNA, CDR2 YNFKEQ. CDR3 protein: CASSQVKGDPGDEQYF. The CDR3 DNA follows: TGTGCCAGCAGCCAAGTAAAGGGGGACCCTGGGGACGAGCAGTACTTC.

As regards this clonotype: With a much larger clone just one base away, this may be a read error. The V gene is TRBV5-4, the J gene TRBJ2-7; D is tentatively TRBD1 or TRBD2 (5 bases each). Germline V gene data show CDR1 as SGHNT and CDR2 as YYREEE (reference sequence). V dropped 4 bases and J dropped 0 bases, with 17 bases sitting between them. The CDR3 is made up of 16 amino acids. CDR3 sequence reads: CASSPGSGTLSYEQYF. The CDR3 bases are TGTGCCAGCAGCCCCGGCAGTGGGACGCTCTCCTACGAGCAGTACTTC.

On this clonotype itself: A much larger clonotype is one base distant, so this may be a read error. The rearrangement joins TRBV12-3 or TRBV12-4 to TRBJ2-7, with 7 bases lining up with TRBD1. Trimming removed 11 bases from V and 7 bases from J; junction bases left unmatched: 8. This CDR3 has 11 amino acids. The CDR3 reads CAGSRGREQYF. The CDR3 DNA reads TGTGCCGGCTCTAGGGGGCGAGAGCAGTACTTC.

This clonotype was seen a single time. This likely comes from a read error, as the CDR3 has no conserved phenylalanine or tryptophan at its end. J is TRBJ1-1 and V is TRBV11-2; D not resolved. Germline CDR1 SGHAT, CDR2 FQNNGV. There are 14 residues in the CDR3. CDR3 DNA sequence: TGTGCCAGCAGCTTAGGTGGTTTGAACACTGATGCTTTCCTT. This encodes CASSLGGLNTDAFL.

Of note for this clonotype: A much bigger clone sits one base away, suggesting this may be a read error. This chain links TRBV4-1 with TRBJ2-3; D unclear. Germline CDR1 is MGHRA and CDR2 is YSYEKL. CDR3 length equals 13 residues. The DNA for the CDR3 is TGCGCCAGCAGCCAAGATGATGCAGATACGCAGTGTTTT. Its translation is CASSQDDADTQCF.

This clonotype has at least ten counts. This chain joins TRBV29-1 and TRBJ2-1; 8 bases are a match to TRBD2. This CDR3 region has 13 residues. The V gene end was trimmed by 7 bases and the J gene end by 7 bases; junction bases not matched to a gene: 9. CDR1 is SQVTM and CDR2 is ANQGSEA in the germline V gene. The CDR3 loop is CSAARTSTNEQFF. The CDR3 DNA is TGCAGCGCCGCCAGGACTAGCACTAATGAGCAGTTCTTC.

Turning to this clonotype: Compared with germline, one end of the junction differs, possibly owing to a read error. The chain couples TRBV28 to TRBJ1-1; D is uncertain. CDR3 length: 12 amino acids. The V gene's germline CDR1 is MDHEN and CDR2 SYDVKM. The CDR3 bases are TGTACCAGCAGTGCGGTGAACACTGAAGCTTTCTTT. Translated: CTSSAVNTEAFF.

V gene TRBV18 combines with J gene TRBJ1-6; TRBD2 matches at 13 bases. The end of the DNA is better explained by TRBJ2-7, so the J call may be wrong. CDR1 KGHSH and CDR2 LQKENI come from the germline V gene. CDR3 length: 14 residues. The CDR3 here is CASSRGTSGVEQYF. Written as DNA, the CDR3 is TGTGCCAGCTCTAGAGGGACTAGCGGGGTCGAGCAGTACTTC.

This chain uses TRBV29-1 with TRBJ2-1; 11 positions match TRBD1. Germline lookup yields CDR1 SQVTM and CDR2 ANQGSEA. The CDR3 has 13 amino acids. This CDR3 is CSTGTGGYNEQFF. Written as DNA, the CDR3 is TGCAGTACTGGGACAGGGGGATACAATGAGCAGTTCTTC.

V and J are TRBV28 and TRBJ2-5; TRBD2 agrees at 10 bases. Per germline, CDR1 MDHEN and CDR2 SYDVKM. The CDR3 sequence is 17 residues long. Trimming took 3 bases from V and 5 from J; bases not matched to a gene: 12. The CDR3 here is CASSFLLAGVLGETQYF. CDR3 bases: TGTGCCAGCAGTTTTCTGCTAGCGGGAGTGTTGGGGGAGACCCAGTACTTC.

This clonotype was picked up a small number of times. The rearrangement joins TRBV5-8 to TRBJ1-1; 7 bases are shared with TRBD1. There are 12 residues in the CDR3. V was pared by 5 bases and J by 8 bases, with 6 bases of the junction left unmatched. CDR1 SGHTS and CDR2 YDEGEE come from the germline V gene. Written as DNA, the CDR3 is TGTGCCAGCAGAGACAGGGACAAGGAAGCTTTCTTT. Its protein is CASRDRDKEAFF.

About this clonotype itself: The germline gene is not matched at one end of the junction; a read error may be the cause. The CDR3 nucleotides read TGTGCCAGCAGCCTGAGGGGGGGGTCCTACAATAAGCAGTTCTTC. Residues: CASSLRGGSYNKQFF. The chain carries TRBV11-3 and TRBJ2-1; possible D gene TRBD2, 7 bases. The germline gives CDR1 SGHNT, CDR2 YENEEA. The CDR3 sequence is 15 residues long.

Regarding this clonotype: At one end the junction does not follow the germline gene, possibly because of a read error. V usage is TRBV9 and J usage is TRBJ2-7; D is undetermined. The CDR3 loop spans 15 amino acids. Germline values: CDR1 SGDLS, CDR2 YYNGEE. The CDR3 DNA follows: TGTGCCAGCATCGTAGCTGCGATCCTGAACAACGAGCAGTACTTC. Its translation: CASIVAAILNNEQYF. The full variable domain, its missing parts supplied by reference TRBV9 and TRBJ2-7, is DSGVTQTPKHLITATGQRVTLRCSPRSGDLSVYWYQQSLDQGLQFLIQYYNGEERAKGNILERFSAQQFPDLHSELNLSSLELGDSALYFCASIVAAILNNEQYFGPGTRLTVT.

CDR3 nucleotide sequence: TGTGCCAGCAGCCCGAATAGTGCAGATACGCAGTATTTT. This gives the protein CASSPNSADTQYF. V and J are TRBV7-9 and TRBJ2-3; no definite D call. The germline V gene encodes CDR1 SEHNR and CDR2 FQNEAQ (reference sequence). V was cut by 5 bases and J by 4 bases, with 10 bases left in between. There are 13 residues in the CDR3.

There are a few counts of this clonotype. CDR3 sequence: CASSLRSGEDTQYF. The CDR3 region has the DNA TGTGCCAGCAGCTTGCGGTCGGGGGAGGATACGCAGTATTTT. The chain combines TRBV5-4 with TRBJ2-3, with D perhaps matching TRBD2 (6 bases). CDR3 length equals 14 residues. Germline CDR1 is SGHNT and CDR2 is YYREEE (reference sequence). V was cut by 1 base and J by 6 bases, with 12 bases left in between.

A remark on this clonotype: A much larger clonotype is one base distant, so this may be a read error. The chain combines TRBV4-2 with TRBJ1-6; 9 bases match TRBD1. Per the germline V gene, CDR1 is LGHNA and CDR2 is YNFKEQ. The CDR3 extends over 15 amino acids. CDR3 in DNA: TGTGCCAGCGGCCAAGTAACAGGGGGCGACTCACCCCTCCACTTT. Its translation is CASGQVTGGDSPLHF.

A remark on this clonotype: It may be a read error: a sequence one base away is much more abundant. The chain links TRBV6-1 to TRBJ1-5, with D hard to call. V lost 3 bases to trimming and J lost 0 bases, with 12 bases between them. The CDR3 contains 16 residues. CDR1 is MNHNS, CDR2 SASEGT, per germline. The CDR3 protein is CASSDVADYSNQPQHF. CDR3 nucleotide sequence: TGTGCCAGCAGTGATGTGGCGGACTATAGCAATCAGCCCCAGCATTTT.

As concerns this clonotype: A read error may be the cause here, since a much bigger clone is one base away. The chain joins TRBV4-2 to TRBJ1-5; 7 nucleotides line up with TRBD1. This CDR3 region has 15 residues. The germline gives CDR1 LGHNA, CDR2 YNFKEQ. CDR3 loop: CASSPRGGQGQPLHF. The CDR3 DNA reads TGTGCCAGCAGCCCTCGTGGGGGGCAGGGACAGCCCCTGCATTTT.

The J gene is TRBJ2-4, the V gene TRBV6-2 or TRBV6-3; D remains unclear. The CDR3 is 12 amino acids. V lost 5 bases and J 8 bases, leaving 10 bases between the germline ends. Germline CDR1 reads MNHEY; CDR2 reads SVGEGT. The CDR3 DNA reads as TGTGCCAGCAGTCAAGACTTGGACATTCAGTACTTC. Translation gives CASSQDLDIQYF.

The gene calls are TRBV7-9 and TRBJ2-4, with 9 bases identical to TRBD1. Losses at the gene ends were 1 base for V and 9 bases for J; bases not matched to a gene: 4. The length of the CDR3 is 14 residues. Germline V gene data show CDR1 as SEHNR and CDR2 as FQNEAQ (reference sequence). The CDR3 sequence: CASSLVGQGSIQYF. The CDR3 DNA is TGTGCCAGCAGCTTAGTGGGACAGGGCAGCATTCAGTACTTC. Full variable domain (outside the CDR3, taken from reference TRBV7-9 and TRBJ2-4): DTGVSQNPRHKITKRGQNVTFRCDPISEHNRLYWYRQTLGQGPEFLTYFQNEAQLEKSRLLSDRFSAERPKGSFSTLEIQRTEQGDSAMYLCASSLVGQGSIQYFGAGTRLSVL.

A word on this clonotype: The junction departs from germline at one end; a sequencing error may be responsible. The chain has TRBV30 and TRBJ1-4; D is ambiguous. The CDR3 has 13 amino acids. CDR1 and CDR2 from the germline V gene are GTSNPN and SVGIG (reference sequence). CDR3 loop: CVWSSGPNEKLFF. For the CDR3, the DNA is TGTGTCTGGAGTTCTGGTCCCAATGAAAAACTGTTTTTT.

About this clonotype: A much larger clone lies a single base off, so this may be a read error. The chain recombines TRBV12-3 or TRBV12-4 with TRBJ1-2; perhaps TRBD1 as D (5 bases). The CDR3 runs 15 residues. CDR3 DNA: TGTGCCAGCAGTTTCCGGCAGGGTTTTAACTATTGCTACACCTTC. This codes for CASSFRQGFNYCYTF.